Below, one TCR beta chain is given with its context. Its antigen is still unknown. These data belong to a study of regulatory T cells in long-lasting Graves disease. In the study overall: Graves' patients, diagnosed recently, had received antithyroid drugs under 3 months. Notes on the study in general: Lower TCR diversity was seen in persistent Graves' patients than in newly diagnosed ones.

For TCR beta, libraries came from iRepertoire HTBI primers and Arm-PCR of CDR3 regions. TCRdb re-derived calls from the multiplex PCR reads in MiXCR, one entry per CDR3 protein. The table has about 500,000 distinct CDR3 sequences, around 12% seen once. Time point given: newly diagnosed GD, antithyroid drugs for less than 3 months. After RNA was extracted from PBMCs, the TCR library was made from it. The CDR3 sequence is 17 residues long. Germline V CDR1 and CDR2: MNHEY, SVGAGI. These same data were also listed under a study on T cells in Graves' hyperthyroidism and ophthalmopathy. That publication notes: The hyperthyroidism was newly diagnosed and had lasted under 2 months; the patients were aged 18 to 65. Patients were excluded because of uncontrolled infection, other autoimmune disease, pregnancy or lactation.

The sequences come from peripheral blood mononuclear cells (PBMCs), collected at new diagnosis, from a patient treated with antithyroid drugs. This receptor was obtained from a young woman with Graves disease. The V and J genes are TRBV6-5 and TRBJ2-1; 9 positions agree with TRBD1. The J call is uncertain, as TRBJ2-5 better fits the DNA end. Here the CDR3 reads CASSYRGTGRLRETQYF. CDR3 nucleotide sequence: TGTGCCAGCAGTTACCGTGGGACAGGGAGGCTTCGAGAGACCCAGTACTTC.